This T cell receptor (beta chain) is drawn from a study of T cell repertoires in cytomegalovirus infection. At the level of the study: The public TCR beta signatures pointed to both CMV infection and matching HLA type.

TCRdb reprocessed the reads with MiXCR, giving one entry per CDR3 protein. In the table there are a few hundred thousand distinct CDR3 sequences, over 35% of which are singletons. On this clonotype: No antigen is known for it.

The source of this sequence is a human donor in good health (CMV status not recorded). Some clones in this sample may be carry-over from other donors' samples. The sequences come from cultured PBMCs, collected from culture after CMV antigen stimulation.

CDR3 sequence: CASSLDRDHEQYF. CDR3 bases: TGTGCCAGCAGCTTGGACAGGGACCACGAGCAGTACTTC. The V call is TRBV12-3 or TRBV12-4, the J call TRBJ2-7; 8 nucleotides match TRBD1. This CDR3 has 13 residues. Losses at the gene ends were 6 bases for V and 5 bases for J; bases not matched to a gene: 6.